This record covers a single TCR beta chain. What this receptor recognizes is not known. No much larger clone is present one base from it, and per-base qualities are unavailable. The data were taken from a study of post-analysis software for immune sequencing data (dated by TCRdb to about 2015). Some background on the complete study: Disease courses on record covered relapsing-remitting, secondary progressive and progressive-relapsing multiple sclerosis, though some patients had no subtype annotation. A subset of samples was prepared in parallel using single-end sample barcoding, then pooled and co-amplified after Illumina adapter ligation. The patient repertoires were set against 10 to 11 previously published healthy control repertoires from donors whose ages ranged from roughly 6 to 27 years.

The germline ends are 17 bases apart after V is trimmed by 4 bases and J by 4 bases. According to the germline V gene (reference sequence), CDR1 reads LGHDT and CDR2 reads YNNKEL. The CDR3 goes from the cysteine to the phenylalanine over 15 residues. Of the read, only the CDR3 DNA is kept; its 45 bases are in frame from base 1. The protocol used for the library was PCR. The sequencer listed for this sample is Illumina HiSeq 2500. Unique molecular identifiers were incorporated into TCR beta cDNA libraries to reduce PCR and sequencing biases. Per 1 to 10 million input T cells, roughly 500,000 cDNA molecules were obtained, such that each molecule approximated one T cell. The same protocol used for the earlier healthy control dataset was applied to prepare and sequence the patient libraries. Within a given batch, samples were prepared together, multiplexed and sequenced on the same HiSeq lane. As for the original processing: MIGEC was used to process the raw barcoded reads, and molecular identifier groups with only a single read were discarded before consensus assembly and CDR3 extraction. VDJtools was used for post-analysis of the clonotype tables, and diversity was normalized by down-sampling every dataset to the size of the smallest sample. To correct batch-related cross-sample contamination, repertoire overlap clustering matched CDR3 amino acid sequences but not nucleotide sequences. The raw public data were reprocessed by TCRdb itself: fastp quality trimming at Q25, MiXCR clonotype calling, in-frame beta chains only. Each record represents a unique CDR3 protein, reported with the most common genes and DNA among its rows. TCRdb's processing, not the study's, gives the V and J calls here. The sample includes roughly 540,000 distinct CDR3 sequences, with about a third observed a single time. 5% to 6% of the sample is held by the ten biggest clonotypes.

General conclusions and limits of the study: Compared with controls, multiple sclerosis patients had significantly lower normalized Chao1 diversity, a finding suggesting substantial peripheral T-cell clonal expansion. Strong co-clustering of samples prepared in the same batch was shown by direct clustering with F measure, prompting a batch-effect correction. The control group was slightly older than the multiple sclerosis patient group. Patients showed significantly higher frequencies than controls for about 5 TRBV segments, among them TRBV5-6, TRBV5-1 and TRBV20-1.

To demonstrate the VDJtools post-analysis software, the study profiled TCR beta repertoires from the peripheral blood of about a dozen young patients with multiple sclerosis. The multiple sclerosis patients were children and adolescents ranging in age from roughly 6 to 15 years. The chain links TRBV3-1 with TRBJ2-7; a tentative D call is TRBD2 (5 bases match). Specimen: blood. The clonotype comes from a girl between 2 and 17 years old with multiple sclerosis. This receptor carries the CDR3 CASSPLGRGEYEQYF. The sequenced DNA: TGTGCCAGCAGCCCGCTAGGACGGGGTGAATACGAGCAGTACTTC.